This T cell receptor (beta chain) was observed in a study of T cell responses to AZD1222 COVID-19 vaccine. Study results and limitations: Just 6 or 7 AZD1222 recipients were seropositive at baseline.

About this clone itself: Its cognate antigen is unknown.

This table comes from immunoSEQ multiplex PCR, and its TCRdb copy is limited to in-frame clones, with some not included. The sample holds fewer than 200,000 clones; roughly 92% are singletons and the top ten take 1.7%. The J segment lost 4 bases and the V segment lost 1 base, leaving 11 bases of the junction unmatched. CDR1 is SEHNR and CDR2 is FQNEAQ in the germline V gene (reference sequence). The CDR3 runs to 17 residues. This chain joins TRBV7-9 and TRBJ1-2; 8 bases match TRBD1. This TCR was sampled from an adult who received the AZD1222 COVID-19 vaccine. The sample here was peripheral blood, taken 28 days after the second AZD1222 dose. The CDR3 loop is CASSLGWAGGDSYGYTF. The CDR3 coding sequence is TGTGCCAGCAGCTTAGGTTGGGCAGGGGGCGACAGCTATGGCTACACCTTC.